This T cell receptor beta chain is drawn from a study of early T cells in non-severe SARS-CoV-2 infection. This clonotype was detected many times. CDR1 and CDR2 (germline): LGHNA, YSLEER. The length of the CDR3 is 15 residues. The V and J ends lost 8 bases and 4 bases, in that order; junction bases with no gene match: 10. MiXCR was run by TCRdb on the 5' RACE reads, yielding one entry per CDR3 protein. The top ten clones hold about 2.7% of a sample with roughly 51,000 distinct CDR3 sequences, under 7.5% of them seen once. This TCR came from an adult who was a healthcare worker with PCR-confirmed SARS-CoV-2 infection or an uninfected control (not recorded which). This specimen was whole blood, taken at baseline. The chain employs TRBV4-3 and TRBJ1-4, with 7 positions matching TRBD1. CDR3 sequence (DNA): TGCGCCAGCCAGGAGAGGGGGCTAGGTAATGAAAAACTGTTTTTT. This gives the protein CASQERGLGNEKLFF.